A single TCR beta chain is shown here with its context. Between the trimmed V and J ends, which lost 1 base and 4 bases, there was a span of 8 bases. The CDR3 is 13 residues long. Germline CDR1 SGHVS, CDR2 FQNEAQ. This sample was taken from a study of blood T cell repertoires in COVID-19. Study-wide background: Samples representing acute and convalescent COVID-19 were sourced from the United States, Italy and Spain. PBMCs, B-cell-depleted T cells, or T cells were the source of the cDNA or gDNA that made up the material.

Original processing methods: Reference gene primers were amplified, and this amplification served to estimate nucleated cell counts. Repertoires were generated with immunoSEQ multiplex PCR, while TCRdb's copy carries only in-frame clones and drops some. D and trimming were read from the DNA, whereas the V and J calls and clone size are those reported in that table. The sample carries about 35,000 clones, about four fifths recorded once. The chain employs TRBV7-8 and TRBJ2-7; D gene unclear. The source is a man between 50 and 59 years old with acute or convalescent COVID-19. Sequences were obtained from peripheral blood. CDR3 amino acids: CASSLDTLYEQYF. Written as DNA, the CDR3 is TGTGCCAGCAGCTTAGACACCCTTTACGAGCAGTACTTC.